This TCR beta chain was recovered during a study of CD8 T cells in Susac syndrome. Overall study results and limits: The study admitted that it had a relatively small number of individuals in its TCR sequencing and HLA analysis.

This CDR3 comprises 14 residues. The V end was cut by 7 bases, the J end by 0 bases, with 13 bases between. CDR1 and CDR2 from the germline V gene are SQVTM and ANQGSEA. With random hexamers, reverse transcription was performed on 0.5 to 1 ug of RNA. Amplification of TCR beta CDR3 was carried out by immunoSEQ multiplex PCR, which covered 54 Vbeta and 13 Jbeta segments. TCRdb processed the immunoSEQ multiplex PCR reads anew with MiXCR; each CDR3 protein has one entry. Altogether about 300,000 distinct CDR3 sequences are present, 70% to 90% being singletons, with the ten largest covering around 0.18%. CD8+ and CD4+ T cells circulating in blood were sequenced for TCR beta. Those who served as multiple sclerosis controls were treatment-naive patients with stable or active relapsing-remitting disease. With respect to this clonotype: The antigen is undetermined.

The sample taken for sequencing was CD8+ T cells from PBMCs. The chain recombines TRBV29-1 with TRBJ2-1; D may be TRBD1 or TRBD2 (7 bases each). This receptor was identified in a human donor with multiple sclerosis. The CDR3 sequence: CSDQGGGSYNEQFF. In DNA form, the CDR3 reads TGCAGCGACCAGGGGGGGGGCTCCTACAATGAGCAGTTCTTC.